The T cell receptor beta chain under discussion was sequenced for a study of T cell responses to AZD1222 COVID-19 vaccine (dated by TCRdb to the early 2020s). For the wider study: AZD1222 recipients with second doses at about 4 weeks or about 12 weeks were pooled, because spike-specific TCR depth and breadth did not differ between schedules. Trial participants were enrolled into age subgroups of 18-55, 56-69 and 70-plus years, which contained 148, 28 and 57 TCR-sequenced participants, respectively. TCR sequencing was performed for about 250 trial participants, of whom about 200 were given two doses of AZD1222 and 26 were given two doses of MenACWY control vaccine. Broad study findings and their caveats: Because no day 14 peak-response samples were available, the repertoires could be characterized only after the peak T cell response. After two AZD1222 doses, both the breadth and the depth of spike-specific TCRs were significantly higher than at day 0 and than in MenACWY recipients. Epitopes outside the regions mutated in the B.1.351 and B.1.1.7 variants were reportedly recognized by nearly half of the unique spike-specific TCRs. Conclusions about previously exposed vaccinees are limited, since just a handful of AZD1222 recipients were seropositive for SARS-CoV-2 at baseline. Participants were mostly white British, with more females than males. The authors suggested clonal diversity may have been underestimated. The 56-69-year group was small, and its depth increase did not reach significance, likely because of low power. The vaccine-associated CD4 TCRs covered the entire spike protein, and the dominant responses fell in regions 160-218 and 743-854.

Via the germline V gene, CDR1 is SQVTM and CDR2 ANQGSEA. A distance of 13 bases separates the germline ends of V and J, which lose 7 bases and 0 bases respectively. The CDR3 has 14 amino acids, counting the end cysteine and phenylalanine. The entry retains the CDR3 DNA only, 42 bases that are in frame from base 1. On this clone itself: Its recognized antigen is unknown. The record has no base qualities; no much larger clone is one base away.

The CDR3 regions of human TCRbeta chains were analyzed by immunosequencing. The authors' analysis ran thus. Repertoire TCRs were checked for matches against a reference library of SARS-CoV-2-specific TCRs that had been generated using the MIRA antigen-specificity platform. Breadth was defined as the fraction of unique TCRs that were SARS-CoV-2-associated. Depth was defined as the fraction of total T cells that were SARS-CoV-2-associated. Using the MIRA data, each spike-specific TCR was assigned both to the spike region to which the TCR was reactive and to a CD4 or CD8 class. Log10-transformed breadth and depth values were compared by one-way ANOVA with Sidak's multiple comparisons tests. TCRdb stores this immuneACCESS table with in-frame sequences only. Part of the clones is absent; in the studies checked, under half of the shortfall reflects unresolved V genes, and no reason is known for the rest. That table gives V, J and clone size, and the DNA gave D and trimming. Counted in this sample were tens of thousands of clones; around 80% of them appeared once. In total, the top ten clones hold 52% of the sample.

The meaning of the sample's time point label: baseline before first vaccination. Vaccinee samples were obtained from the UK trials COV001 and COV002, which included a single-blind randomized controlled phase 2/3 trial of AZD1222 (ChAdOx1 nCoV-19) in healthy adults. Trial participant PBMC samples were collected at day 0 and day 28 after the second dose for TCRbeta chain sequencing. The specimen comprised peripheral blood, sampled on day 0 of AZD1222 vaccination. Recombination joined TRBV29-1 with TRBJ2-1, with the D segment identity uncertain. This TCR was recovered from an adult in good health. The CDR3 protein is CSATARSSYNEQFF. In nucleotide form, the sequence is TGCAGCGCTACTGCCCGGAGCTCCTACAATGAGCAGTTCTTC.